A single sample is the source of the 32 T cell receptor beta chains below, sequenced in a study of control samples from healthy donors and cancer patients. Measured with immunoSEQ multiplex PCR; TCRdb has only the in-frame clones, and not every one. The sample lists about 61,000 clones, 90% occurring once. Sequenced input: PBMCs. All receptors derive from a man in his sixties with colorectal cancer.

The chain has TRBV5-4 and TRBJ2-2, with 7 bases that match TRBD1. In germline, CDR1 is SGHNT, CDR2 YYREEE (reference sequence). This CDR3 has 16 residues. The trim removed 2 bases at V and 4 bases at J, leaving 8 bases unmatched. CDR3 loop: CASSFPKGASTGELFF. The CDR3 DNA is TGTGCCAGCAGCTTTCCTAAGGGGGCTTCCACCGGGGAGCTGTTTTTT.

A single count supports this clone. This sequence joins TRBV4-2 and TRBJ1-4, with D possibly matching TRBD1 (5 bases). CDR1 and CDR2 (germline): LGHNA, YNFKEQ. This CDR3 spans 16 amino acids. The ends were cut back, 4 bases at V and 7 bases at J, with 19 bases in the middle. CDR3 sequence: CASSRGSREESEKLFF. For the CDR3, the DNA is TGTGCCAGCAGCCGGGGGTCCCGGGAGGAAAGTGAAAAACTGTTTTTT.

This clone was observed once. The chain carries TRBV18 and TRBJ1-1, with 8 bases matching TRBD1. Germline loops: CDR1 KGHSH, CDR2 LQKENI. V dropped 2 bases and J dropped 4; count of bases not matched to a gene: 3. The CDR3 is 14 residues long. Here the CDR3 reads CASSPMGTGTEAFF. The CDR3 DNA reads TGTGCCAGCTCACCAATGGGGACAGGCACTGAAGCTTTCTTT.

The V and J genes are TRBV4-2 and TRBJ1-1; D uncertain. The CDR3 totals 11 residues. Germline CDR1 and CDR2: LGHNA and YNFKEQ. Trimming removed 3 bases at V and 8 bases at J, with 7 bases between. The CDR3 region has the DNA TGTGCCAGCAGCCAGGGGAGGGAAGCTTTCTTT. Its translation: CASSQGREAFF.

The rearrangement joins TRBV15 to TRBJ1-5; D is perhaps TRBD1 (6 bases). The germline gives CDR1 LNHNV, CDR2 YYDKDF (reference sequence). Trimming shortened V by 8 bases and J by 4 bases, and 18 bases separated the two germline ends. This CDR3 contains 15 residues. DNA for the CDR3: TGTGCCACCGGAGGGGGGCAGGTGAGGAATCAGCCCCAGCATTTT. Protein: CATGGGQVRNQPQHF.

This chain links TRBV5-8 with TRBJ2-5, with 10 bases identical to TRBD2. Germline values: CDR1 SGHTS, CDR2 YDEGEE. The CDR3 is 18 amino acids. Trimming took 1 base from V and 5 from J; bases not matched to a gene: 14. The CDR3 nucleotides read TGTGCCAGCAGCTTGTCGGGGACTAGCGTCAATAGCAAGGAGACCCAGTACTTC. It translates to CASSLSGTSVNSKETQYF.

This chain connects TRBV24-1 to TRBJ2-2; no reliable D call. Germline loops: CDR1 KGHDR, CDR2 SFDVKD. The CDR3 has 17 residues. Deletions cut 2 bases from V and 1 base from J, with 13 bases between. The CDR3 here is CATSDSPVGRNTGELFF. Written as DNA, the CDR3 is TGTGCCACCAGTGATTCCCCGGTCGGGCGGAACACCGGGGAGCTGTTTTTT.

The chain recombines TRBV7-2 with TRBJ2-5; 12 bases agree with TRBD2. Germline V gene data show CDR1 as SGHTA and CDR2 as FQGNSA. This CDR3 spans 15 amino acids. The trim removed 3 bases at V and 5 bases at J, leaving 4 bases unmatched. The CDR3 DNA reads as TGTGCCAGCAGCTTTGCTAGCGGGGGGGGCGAGACCCAGTACTTC. This codes for CASSFASGGGETQYF.

V is TRBV6-5 and J is TRBJ2-7, with TRBD1 identical over 11 bases. J lost 7 bases, V lost 6 bases, and 11 bases had no gene match. Germline CDR1 is MNHEY and CDR2 is SVGAGI. CDR3 size: 15 residues. The CDR3 protein is CASSKGQGVSGEQYF. In DNA, the CDR3 is TGTGCCAGCAGCAAGGGACAGGGGGTTTCTGGAGAGCAGTACTTC.

This clone was seen only a few times. The chain couples TRBV9 to TRBJ1-5; perhaps TRBD1 as D (5 bases). Trimming cost V 3 bases and J 4 bases, with 11 bases left between them. CDR3 length: 14 amino acids. The germline CDR1 and CDR2 sequences are SGDLS and YYNGEE. CDR3 in amino acids: CASSGGGGNQPQHF. For the CDR3, the DNA is TGTGCCAGCAGCGGCGGGGGAGGGAATCAGCCCCAGCATTTT.

In its sample, this clone was seen a few times. The DNA of the CDR3 is TGTGCTAGTGGTTTGGGGACAGTCTCCTACGAGCAGTACTTC. Translated, it gives CASGLGTVSYEQYF. The V gene is TRBV12-5, the J gene TRBJ2-7, with D perhaps matching TRBD1 (6 bases). Germline CDR1 is LGHNT and CDR2 is FRNRAP. With 1 base removed from V and 0 bases from J, the gap between germline ends came to 7 bases. CDR3 size: 14 residues.

The rearrangement joins TRBV6-5 to TRBJ2-7; no definite D call. The V gene's germline CDR1 is MNHEY and CDR2 SVGAGI. V lost 2 bases, J lost 2 bases, and 4 bases lay in between. CDR3 length: 12 amino acids. CDR3 nucleotide sequence: TGTGCCAGCAGTTACGGCACCTACGAGCAGTACTTC. Residues: CASSYGTYEQYF.

The genes are TRBV6-5 and TRBJ2-3; 7 bases match TRBD1. The CDR3 spans 14 residues. Germline V lookup: CDR1 MNHEY, CDR2 SVGAGI. With 7 bases clipped from V and 2 bases from J, the junction kept 6 bases outside the gene matches. The DNA of the CDR3 is TGTGCCAGCAATCTACAGGGGACCACAGATACGCAGTATTTT. Translating it yields CASNLQGTTDTQYF.

CDR3 DNA: TGTGCCAGCTCACCGGACAGAATCTCTGGAAACACCATATATTTT. Translating it yields CASSPDRISGNTIYF. The rearrangement joins TRBV18 to TRBJ1-3, with D perhaps matching TRBD1 (6 bases). The germline V gene has CDR1 KGHSH and CDR2 LQKENI. V was trimmed by 3 bases and J by 0 bases, leaving 9 bases between them. This CDR3 is 15 amino acids long.

This chain connects TRBV7-9 to TRBJ2-3; TRBD2 matches 12 bases. Germline V lookup: CDR1 SEHNR, CDR2 FQNEAQ (reference sequence). The CDR3 has 17 amino acids. V dropped 5 bases and J dropped 1; count of bases not matched to a gene: 7. The CDR3 loop is CASSPGLAGPRTDTQYF. In nucleotides, the CDR3 is TGTGCCAGCAGCCCCGGACTAGCGGGACCCCGCACAGATACGCAGTATTTT.

This chain joins TRBV30 and TRBJ1-1; 7 bases map to TRBD1. Per the germline V gene, CDR1 is GTSNPN and CDR2 is SVGIG (reference sequence). The CDR3 spans 15 residues. The V gene end was trimmed by 4 bases and the J gene end by 5 bases; junction bases not matched to a gene: 13. CDR3 sequence reads: CAWIPPDRVWTEAFF. As DNA, the CDR3 is TGTGCCTGGATCCCCCCCGACAGGGTATGGACTGAAGCTTTCTTT.

J is TRBJ2-7 and V is TRBV27; TRBD2 is a possible D gene (7 bases). Germline V gene data show CDR1 as MNHEY and CDR2 as SMNVEV (reference sequence). The CDR3 is 14 residues long. Trimming left V 0 bases short and J 2 bases short, with 8 bases between. The CDR3 DNA sequence: TGTGCCAGCAGTTTATCGGGGGGGCCCTACGAGCAGTACTTC. Translating it yields CASSLSGGPYEQYF.

The chain uses TRBV6-5 and TRBJ2-2; D is uncertain. Germline V CDR1 and CDR2: MNHEY, SVGAGI. This CDR3 is built from 13 residues. Trimming took 4 bases from V and 4 from J, leaving 7 bases between them. CDR3 protein: CASSFMGTGELFF. The DNA for the CDR3 is TGTGCCAGCAGTTTTATGGGCACCGGGGAGCTGTTTTTT.

Here the CDR3 reads CASSQGYRGAWETQYF. DNA for the CDR3: TGTGCCAGCAGCCAAGGATATAGGGGGGCCTGGGAGACCCAGTACTTC. The chain has TRBV3-1 (or the pseudogene TRBV3-2) and TRBJ2-5; D possibly matches TRBD1 or TRBD2 (6 bases each). Germline loops: CDR1 LGHDT, CDR2 YNNKEL (reference sequence). Trimming left V 1 base short and J 5 bases short, with 17 bases between. This CDR3 has 16 amino acids.

The chain employs TRBV2 and TRBJ2-4; D gene unclear. Trimming removed 3 bases from V and 6 bases from J, with 24 bases in between. Germline V gene sequence: CDR1 SNHLY, CDR2 FYNNEI. The CDR3 sequence is 18 residues long. The CDR3 region is CASSDVGLGYLTTNIQYF. As DNA, the CDR3 is TGTGCCAGCAGTGATGTCGGTCTTGGGTACCTCACAACAAACATTCAGTACTTC.

The rearrangement uses TRBV7-8 and TRBJ1-1, with TRBD1 matching 8 bases. The J segment lost 0 bases and the V segment lost 4 bases, leaving 4 bases of the junction unmatched. Per the germline V gene, CDR1 is SGHVS and CDR2 is FQNEAQ. This CDR3 contains 15 residues. For the CDR3, the DNA is TGTGCCAGCAGCTCCCCGACAGGGGTGAACACTGAAGCTTTCTTT. It encodes CASSSPTGVNTEAFF. Full variable domain (rest looked up from reference TRBV7-8 and TRBJ1-1): GAGVSQSPRYKVAKRGQDVALRCDPISGHVSLFWYQQALGQGPEFLTYFQNEAQLDKSGLPSDRFFAERPEGSVSTLKIQRTQQEDSAVYLCASSSPTGVNTEAFFGQGTRLTVV.

This clone is medium-sized by share. The rearrangement uses TRBV5-8 and TRBJ1-5; D remains ambiguous. CDR3 length: 13 amino acids. V lost 3 bases and J lost 4, with 8 bases in between. The germline V gene encodes CDR1 SGHTS and CDR2 YDEGEE. The CDR3 region is CASSYEANQPQHF. CDR3 nucleotides: TGTGCCAGCAGCTATGAGGCTAATCAGCCCCAGCATTTT.

The chain uses TRBV21-1 and TRBJ1-5; TRBD1, as called in the table, went unchecked against the DNA. TRBV21-1 counts as a pseudogene. The CDR3 has 16 amino acids. CDR3 in amino acids: CASSLPQGHSNQPQHF. The CDR3 region has the DNA TGTGCCAGCAGCCTCCCCCAGGGCCATAGCAATCAGCCCCAGCATTTT.

The chain has TRBV6-1 and TRBJ1-2; D is perhaps TRBD1 (5 bases). Trimming pared 3 bases from V and 6 bases from J, leaving 11 bases between. CDR3 size: 13 residues. Germline V CDR1 and CDR2: MNHNS, SASEGT. CDR3 protein: CASSDRRGDGYTF. Here the CDR3 DNA reads TGTGCCAGCAGTGATCGACGGGGGGATGGCTACACCTTC.

The chain has TRBV6-5 and TRBJ2-5, with D perhaps TRBD1 or TRBD2 (6 bases each). The CDR3 runs to 15 residues. CDR1 MNHEY and CDR2 SVGAGI come from the germline V gene. Trimming pared 7 bases from V and 3 bases from J, leaving 18 bases between. The CDR3 protein is CASTLTGAREETQYF. The CDR3 DNA sequence: TGTGCCAGCACCTTAACGGGGGCTAGAGAAGAGACCCAGTACTTC.

A few counts support this clone. The rearrangement uses TRBV13 and TRBJ2-7; D gene uncertain. Trimming left V 2 bases short and J 9 bases short, with 14 bases between. The germline gives CDR1 PRHDT, CDR2 FYEKMQ (reference sequence). The CDR3 consists of 13 residues. The chain's CDR3 is CASSLSKQGWQYF. CDR3 sequence (DNA): TGTGCCAGCAGCTTATCCAAACAAGGATGGCAGTACTTC.

This clone came up once. V and J are TRBV9 and TRBJ2-4; 10 bases agree with TRBD1. Germline trimming cut 4 bases from V and 6 bases from J; bases unmatched to any gene: 4. CDR3 length: 14 residues. Per germline, CDR1 SGDLS and CDR2 YYNGEE. The CDR3 DNA follows: TGTGCCAGCAGCTACCGGGACAGGGGAAACATTCAGTACTTC. Protein: CASSYRDRGNIQYF.

J is TRBJ2-7 and V is TRBV19; possible D gene TRBD2, 7 bases. This CDR3 region has 17 residues. From germline, CDR1 is LNHDA and CDR2 SQIVND (reference sequence). Trimming took off 1 base at V and 0 bases at J, with 16 bases between the two ends. The CDR3 protein is CASSIGSGGRSSYEQYF. The CDR3 DNA sequence: TGTGCCAGTAGTATAGGTTCCGGGGGGCGTAGCTCCTACGAGCAGTACTTC.

The chain uses TRBV2 and TRBJ1-2; TRBD1 agrees at 7 bases. V was clipped by 6 bases and J by 0 bases; unmatched bases: 13. Germline V lookup: CDR1 SNHLY, CDR2 FYNNEI. The CDR3 has 17 amino acids. CDR3 bases: TGTGCCAGCAGCTTAACAGGGGTTCGAGGGGCTAACTATGGCTACACCTTC. It translates to CASSLTGVRGANYGYTF.

This chain links TRBV6-5 with TRBJ1-5, with 7 bases identical to TRBD1. Germline assignment: CDR1 MNHEY and CDR2 SVGAGI. V lost 2 bases to trimming and J lost 6 bases; unmatched junction nucleotides: 7. The CDR3 loop spans 15 amino acids. The CDR3 is CASSYDRQGGQPQHF. The CDR3 DNA reads as TGTGCCAGCAGTTACGACCGACAGGGAGGTCAGCCCCAGCATTTT.

The chain carries TRBV5-1 and TRBJ2-7; 12 bases fit TRBD1. The CDR3 length is 16 residues. Germline assignment: CDR1 SGHRS and CDR2 YFSETQ. V gave up 0 bases and J gave up 6 bases; unmatched junction bases: 7. The CDR3 region is CASSLGIGGQGAEQYF. CDR3 DNA: TGCGCCAGCAGCTTGGGTATCGGGGGACAGGGGGCCGAGCAGTACTTC.

Comments on this clone: Within the sample, other DNA sequences also encode this same CDR3. The rearrangement joins TRBV5-1 to TRBJ1-2, with 7 bases aligning to TRBD1. CDR3 length equals 14 residues. After removal of 4 bases from V and 1 base from J, the junction contained 4 bases not matched to a gene. Germline CDR1 and CDR2: SGHRS and YFSETQ. The CDR3 bases are TGCGCCAGCAGCGTGGGACAGCTTAACTATGGCTACACCTTC. This codes for CASSVGQLNYGYTF. The variable domain in full, completed from reference TRBV5-1 and TRBJ1-2, reads KAGVTQTPRYLIKTRGQQVTLSCSPISGHRSVSWYQQTPGQGLQFLFEYFSETQRNKGNFPGRFSGRQFSNSRSEMNVSTLELGDSALYLCASSVGQLNYGYTFGSGTRLTVV.